This T cell receptor (beta chain) was recorded in a study of response to subunit inactivated influenza vaccine. One entry per CDR3 protein results from TCRdb running MiXCR on the RT-PCR reads. The sample has just under 550,000 distinct CDR3 sequences; roughly 23% are singletons. The sample also formed part of further work on T cells expressing NK-cell markers. That study adds: In generating TCR beta cDNA, 5'RACE template switching with UMIs was used. Seven of the eight sequenced donors were classified as HCMV-seropositive, and one was classified as seronegative. As a fraction of CD8+ T cells, dominant NKG2C+ clonotypes reached about 1.0-7.5% in six donors. It is unclear if expanded NKG2C-expressing clones target HCMV antigens.

This sequence originates from a man between 50 and 59 years old who received an inactivated influenza vaccine. The source was CD4+ T cells sorted from PBMCs, collected 11 to 12 days after vaccination.

The CDR3 sequence is CASSQRREQFF. In DNA form, the CDR3 reads TGTGCCAGCAGCCAGAGGCGGGAGCAGTTCTTC. V is TRBV14 and J is TRBJ2-1; D ambiguous. This CDR3 comprises 11 residues. V dropped 3 bases and J dropped 10 bases, with 7 bases sitting between them. CDR1 is SGHDN, CDR2 FVKESK, per germline.